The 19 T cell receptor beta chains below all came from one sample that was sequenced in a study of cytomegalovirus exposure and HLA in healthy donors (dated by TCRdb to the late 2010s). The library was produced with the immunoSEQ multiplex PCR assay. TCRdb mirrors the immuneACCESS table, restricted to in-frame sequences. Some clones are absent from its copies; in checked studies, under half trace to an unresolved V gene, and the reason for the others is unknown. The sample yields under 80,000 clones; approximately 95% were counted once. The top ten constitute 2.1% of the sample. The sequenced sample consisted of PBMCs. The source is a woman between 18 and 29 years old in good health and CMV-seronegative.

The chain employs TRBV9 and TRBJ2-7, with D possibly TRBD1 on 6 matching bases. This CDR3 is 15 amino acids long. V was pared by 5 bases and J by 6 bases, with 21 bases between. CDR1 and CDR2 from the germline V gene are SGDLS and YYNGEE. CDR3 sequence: CASRTRNAQGCEQYF. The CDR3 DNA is TGTGCCAGCAGGACAAGGAATGCACAGGGTTGCGAGCAGTACTTC.

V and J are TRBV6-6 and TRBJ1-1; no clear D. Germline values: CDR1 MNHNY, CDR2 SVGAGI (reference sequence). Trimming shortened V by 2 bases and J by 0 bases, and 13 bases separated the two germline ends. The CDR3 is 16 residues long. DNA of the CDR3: TGTGCCAGCAGTTACGAGGGTGGGCCTATGAACACTGAAGCTTTCTTT. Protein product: CASSYEGGPMNTEAFF.

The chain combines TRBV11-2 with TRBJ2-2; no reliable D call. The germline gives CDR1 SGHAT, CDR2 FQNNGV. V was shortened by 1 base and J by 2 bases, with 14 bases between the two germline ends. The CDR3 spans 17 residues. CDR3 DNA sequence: TGTGCCAGCAGCTTAGGGGTGCGGAACTCAAACACCGGGGAGCTGTTTTTT. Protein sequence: CASSLGVRNSNTGELFF. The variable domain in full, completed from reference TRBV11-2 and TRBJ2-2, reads EAGVAQSPRYKIIEKRQSVAFWCNPISGHATLYWYQQILGQGPKLLIQFQNNGVVDDSQLPKDRFSAERLKGVDSTLKIQPAKLEDSAVYLCASSLGVRNSNTGELFFGEGSRLTVL.

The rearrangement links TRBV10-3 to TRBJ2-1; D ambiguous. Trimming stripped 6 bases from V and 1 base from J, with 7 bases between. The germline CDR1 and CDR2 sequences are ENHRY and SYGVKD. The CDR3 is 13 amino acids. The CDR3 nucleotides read TGTGCCATCAGGGAACAGTCCTACAATGAGCAGTTCTTC. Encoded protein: CAIREQSYNEQFF.

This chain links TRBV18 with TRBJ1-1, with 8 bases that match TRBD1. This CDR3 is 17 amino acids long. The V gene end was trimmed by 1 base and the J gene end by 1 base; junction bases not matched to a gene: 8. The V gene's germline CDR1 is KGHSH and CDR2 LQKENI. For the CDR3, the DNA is TGTGCCAGCTCACCACGTTTAACAGGGGGTGGGAACACTGAAGCTTTCTTT. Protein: CASSPRLTGGGNTEAFF.

This CDR3 is CASSYSGGHYGYTF. CDR3 DNA: TGTGCCAGCAGTTACTCAGGGGGACACTATGGCTACACCTTC. The chain joins TRBV6-5 to TRBJ1-2; the D gene is possibly TRBD1 (6 bases). V was clipped by 0 bases and J by 3 bases, with 8 bases between them. The CDR3 contains 14 residues. CDR1 and CDR2 (germline): MNHEY, SVGAGI.

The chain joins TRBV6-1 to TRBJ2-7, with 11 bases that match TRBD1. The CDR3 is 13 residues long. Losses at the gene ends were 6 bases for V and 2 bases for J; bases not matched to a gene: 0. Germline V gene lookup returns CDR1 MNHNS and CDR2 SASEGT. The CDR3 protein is CASRDRGPYEQYF. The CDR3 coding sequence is TGTGCCAGCAGGGACAGGGGGCCCTACGAGCAGTACTTC.

The CDR3 sequence: CASSLAGSSGEVLQETQYF. As DNA, the CDR3 is TGTGCCAGCAGCTTGGCTGGGTCTAGCGGGGAAGTCCTCCAAGAGACCCAGTACTTC. J is TRBJ2-5 and V is TRBV5-8; 9 bases align to TRBD2. J gave up 1 base and V 0 bases, and 13 bases lay outside the gene matches. The CDR3 is 19 residues long. Germline V gene sequence: CDR1 SGHTS, CDR2 YDEGEE.

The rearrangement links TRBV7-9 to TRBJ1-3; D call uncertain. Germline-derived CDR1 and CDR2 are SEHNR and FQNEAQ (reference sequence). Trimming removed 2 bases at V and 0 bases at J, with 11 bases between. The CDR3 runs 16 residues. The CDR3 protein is CASSLWSGNSGNTIYF. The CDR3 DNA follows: TGTGCCAGCAGCTTATGGTCGGGAAACTCTGGAAACACCATATATTTT.

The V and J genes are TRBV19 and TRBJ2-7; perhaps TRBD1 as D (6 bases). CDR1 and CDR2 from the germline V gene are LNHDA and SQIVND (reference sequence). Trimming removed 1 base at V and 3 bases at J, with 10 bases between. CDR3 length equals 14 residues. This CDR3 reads CASSIAAGDYEQYF. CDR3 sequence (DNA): TGTGCCAGTAGTATAGCGGCAGGGGACTACGAGCAGTACTTC.

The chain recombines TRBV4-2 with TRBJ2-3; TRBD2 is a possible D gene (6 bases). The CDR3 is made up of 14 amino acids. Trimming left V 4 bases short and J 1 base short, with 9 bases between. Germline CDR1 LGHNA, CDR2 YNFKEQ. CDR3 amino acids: CASSPKRGTDTQYF. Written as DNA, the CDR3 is TGTGCCAGCAGCCCCAAGCGGGGCACAGATACGCAGTATTTT.

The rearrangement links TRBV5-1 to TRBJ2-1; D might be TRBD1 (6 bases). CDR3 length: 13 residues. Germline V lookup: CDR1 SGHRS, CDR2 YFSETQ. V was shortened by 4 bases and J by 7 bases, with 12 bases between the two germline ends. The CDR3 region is CASSAGQSNEQFF. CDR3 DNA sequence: TGCGCCAGCAGCGCCGGACAGTCAAATGAGCAGTTCTTC.

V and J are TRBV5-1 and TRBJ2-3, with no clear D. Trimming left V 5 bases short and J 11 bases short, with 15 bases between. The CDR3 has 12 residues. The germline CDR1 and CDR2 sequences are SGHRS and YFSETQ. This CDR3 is CASSREGVGQYF. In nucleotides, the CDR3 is TGCGCCAGCAGTAGAGAAGGAGTCGGGCAGTATTTT.

As DNA, the CDR3 is TGTGCCAGCTCACCCGACAGGGGGAACTGGGGCTACACCTTC. This encodes CASSPDRGNWGYTF. The gene calls are TRBV18 and TRBJ1-2; 9 bases fit TRBD1. The trim removed 3 bases at V and 8 bases at J, leaving 7 bases unmatched. Germline V gene lookup returns CDR1 KGHSH and CDR2 LQKENI. This CDR3 region has 14 residues.

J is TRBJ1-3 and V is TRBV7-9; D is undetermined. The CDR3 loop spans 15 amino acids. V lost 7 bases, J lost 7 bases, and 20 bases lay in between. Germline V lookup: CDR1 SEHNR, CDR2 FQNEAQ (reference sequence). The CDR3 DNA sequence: TGTGCCAGCAACACTCCCACGGAGGCCGGTAACACCATATATTTT. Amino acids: CASNTPTEAGNTIYF. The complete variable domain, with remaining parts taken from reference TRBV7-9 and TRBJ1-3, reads DTGVSQNPRHKITKRGQNVTFRCDPISEHNRLYWYRQTLGQGPEFLTYFQNEAQLEKSRLLSDRFSAERPKGSFSTLEIQRTEQGDSAMYLCASNTPTEAGNTIYFGEGSWLTVV.

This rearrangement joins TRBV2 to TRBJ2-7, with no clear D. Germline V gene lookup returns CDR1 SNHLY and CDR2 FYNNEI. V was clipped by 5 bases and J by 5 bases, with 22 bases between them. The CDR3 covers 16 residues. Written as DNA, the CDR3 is TGTGCCAGCAGTTCCCAAGGCCGCTCCCTAGAAGACGAGCAGTACTTC. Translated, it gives CASSSQGRSLEDEQYF.

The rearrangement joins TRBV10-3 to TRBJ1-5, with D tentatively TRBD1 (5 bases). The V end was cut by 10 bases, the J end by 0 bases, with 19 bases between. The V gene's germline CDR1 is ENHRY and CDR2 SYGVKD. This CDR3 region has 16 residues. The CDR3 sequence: CASRAQAGVSNQPQHF. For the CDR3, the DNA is TGTGCCAGCAGGGCGCAGGCGGGGGTTAGCAATCAGCCCCAGCATTTT.

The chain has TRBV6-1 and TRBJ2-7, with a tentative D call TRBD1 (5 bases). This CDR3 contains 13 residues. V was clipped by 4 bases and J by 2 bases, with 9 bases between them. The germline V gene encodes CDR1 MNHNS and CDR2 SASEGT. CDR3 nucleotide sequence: TGTGCCAGCAGTGTTGGACAAGCCTACGAGCAGTACTTC. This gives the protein CASSVGQAYEQYF.

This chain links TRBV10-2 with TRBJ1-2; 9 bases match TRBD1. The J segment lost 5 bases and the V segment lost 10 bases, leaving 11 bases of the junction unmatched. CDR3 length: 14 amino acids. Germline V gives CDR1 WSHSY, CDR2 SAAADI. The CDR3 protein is CATTPGTGIYGYTF. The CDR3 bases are TGCGCCACCACCCCCGGGACAGGGATTTATGGCTACACCTTC.